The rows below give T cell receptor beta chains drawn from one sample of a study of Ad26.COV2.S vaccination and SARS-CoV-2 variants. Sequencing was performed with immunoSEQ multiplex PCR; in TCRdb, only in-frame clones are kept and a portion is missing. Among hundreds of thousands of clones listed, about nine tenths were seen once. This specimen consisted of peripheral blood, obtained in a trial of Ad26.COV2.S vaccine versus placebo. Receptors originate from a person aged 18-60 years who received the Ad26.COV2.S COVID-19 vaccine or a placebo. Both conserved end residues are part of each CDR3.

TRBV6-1 CASSEARPPGTFLPYEQYF
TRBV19 CASSPQVTQETQYF
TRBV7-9 CASSFISGTKNTEAFF
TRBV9 CASRGSTDTQYF
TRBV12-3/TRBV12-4 CASSLTTYEQYF
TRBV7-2 CASSDAQGAGEKLFF
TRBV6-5 CASRLAGGNEQYF
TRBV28 CASSAPGLLKPYEQYF
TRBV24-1 CATSERGLEQYF
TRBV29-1 CSVEVRGQPYGYTF
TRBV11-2 CASKLQGAANTGELFF
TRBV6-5 CASRFRDGNEKLFF
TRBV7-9 CASNNPYSGSYNEQFF
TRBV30 CAWSARRGEGSPLHF
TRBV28 CASSLSQGAGYTF
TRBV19 CASSIGRGYGYTF
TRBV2 CASSATTQGVSYEQYF
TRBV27 CASSLRGGVDTQYF
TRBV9 CASSVAADTQYF
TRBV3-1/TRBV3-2 CASSQRGGARSGEQFF
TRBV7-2 CASSLAQGLSTDTQYF
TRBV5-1 CASSPDPSNQPQHF
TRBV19 CASSMAPLSQRGVSGELFF
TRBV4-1 CASSQVSSDLYGYTF
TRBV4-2 CASSFRQTTNSPTEAFF
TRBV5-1 CASSLADQGRGRGAFF
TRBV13 CASSLGNYGYTF
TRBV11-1 CASSSTGAGTGELFF
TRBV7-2 CASSLEGQGVSEQYF
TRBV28 CASSRQGGTNQPQHF
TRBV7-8 CASSVDIGDNSPLHF
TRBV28 CASRRRGLSYEQYF
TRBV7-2 CASSPGGGAPNTEAFF
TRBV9 CASSVIGVTDTQYF
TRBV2 CASTRDSGNTIYF
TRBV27 CASTPAGPVNQPQHF
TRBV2 CASSERWNTGELFF
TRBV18 CASSRGLAGGVDNEQFF
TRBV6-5 CASRGPGPVGTIYF
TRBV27 CASSLSPYRDRGLEQYF
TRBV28 CAGRDRFEAFF
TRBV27 CASSPSDRGPQETQYF
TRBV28 CASRPQGFGYEQYF
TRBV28 CASSSPGQAMNGYTF
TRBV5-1 CASSTATGNTEAFF
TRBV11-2 CASRSLRDQETQYF
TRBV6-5 CASRVTYGSYEQYF
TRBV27 CASSSRQGKAFF
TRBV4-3 CASSQDDTTGEQYF
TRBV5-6 CASSSFEGHYGYTF
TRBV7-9 CASSLSRDEAFF
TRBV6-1 CASSEASDSEQFF
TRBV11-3 CASSLVGFGEQFF
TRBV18 CASLRQNTEAFF
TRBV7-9 CASGASEQYF
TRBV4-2 CASSQDWSSDNEQFF
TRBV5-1 CASSLDMVYEQYF
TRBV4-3 CASSHRMLPGTGTGELFF
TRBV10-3 CAISGQGGTGELFF